One sample yielded the 17 T cell receptor beta chains listed below, sequenced in a study of human CD4 T cells and Enterobacteriaceae. All CD4+ cells other than CD45RA+CCR7+CD95- naive cells were sorted as memory, over 95% pure. Here immunoSEQ multiplex PCR was the method, and the copy in TCRdb shows in-frame clones only, minus some. The sample has fewer than 35,000 clones; roughly 80% are singletons. The sample comprised memory CD4+ T cells from blood. The receptor set was obtained from a human donor in good health.

J is TRBJ1-4 and V is TRBV5-1; possibly TRBD1 for D (5 bases). The CDR3 runs 15 residues. Between the trimmed V and J ends, which lost 5 bases and 8 bases, there was a span of 19 bases. The V gene's germline CDR1 is SGHRS and CDR2 YFSETQ. CDR3 in DNA: TGCGCCAGCAGGAGGGACGGGTCCGCAACCGAAAAACTGTTTTTT. Translating it yields CASRRDGSATEKLFF.

The chain joins TRBV7-7 to TRBJ2-5; TRBD1 agrees at 10 bases. V shed 8 bases, J shed 4 bases, and the junction held 7 bases outside the gene matches. The CDR3 loop spans 14 amino acids. In germline, CDR1 is SSHAT, CDR2 FNYEAQ (reference sequence). The CDR3 DNA sequence: TGTGCCAGCTCCAAGACAGGGGGCAGAGAGACCCAGTACTTC. Protein product: CASSKTGGRETQYF.

The V call is TRBV18, the J call TRBJ1-6; 7 nucleotides align to TRBD1. Losses at the gene ends were 4 bases for V and 7 bases for J; bases not matched to a gene: 7. Germline values: CDR1 KGHSH, CDR2 LQKENI. The CDR3 runs 15 residues. The CDR3 DNA reads TGTGCCAGCTCACAAACGGGACAGCCCAATTCACCCCTCCACTTT. Translated: CASSQTGQPNSPLHF.

CDR3 loop: CASSPRPGTGGYNEQFF. CDR3 DNA: TGTGCCAGCAGCCCGAGACCCGGGACAGGGGGTTACAATGAGCAGTTCTTC. This rearrangement joins TRBV9 to TRBJ2-1; 11 bases are shared with TRBD1. Germline V gene data show CDR1 as SGDLS and CDR2 as YYNGEE. The CDR3 totals 17 residues. After removal of 4 bases from V and 4 bases from J, the junction contained 10 bases not matched to a gene.

The genes are TRBV27 and TRBJ1-2; no reliable D call. CDR3 length equals 12 residues. V lost 6 bases, J lost 3 bases, and 8 bases lay in between. The germline V gene has CDR1 MNHEY and CDR2 SMNVEV (reference sequence). CDR3 sequence reads: CASRRQDYGYTF. The CDR3 region has the DNA TGTGCCAGCAGGCGGCAGGACTATGGCTACACCTTC.

The chain combines TRBV12-5 with TRBJ2-1, with 7 nucleotides matching TRBD1. Losses at the gene ends were 5 bases for V and 0 bases for J; bases not matched to a gene: 10. This CDR3 region has 17 residues. Germline V gene data show CDR1 as LGHNT and CDR2 as FRNRAP. Written as DNA, the CDR3 is TGTGCTAGTGGTCCCAGACAGGGAATTCTCTCCTACAATGAGCAGTTCTTC. As protein: CASGPRQGILSYNEQFF.

The chain links TRBV2 to TRBJ1-1; D possibly corresponds to TRBD1 (5 bases). CDR3 length equals 14 residues. Per germline, CDR1 SNHLY and CDR2 FYNNEI. Trimming stripped 6 bases from V and 2 bases from J, with 13 bases between. The CDR3 region is CASRRGGPNTEAFF. For the CDR3, the DNA is TGTGCCAGCAGAAGGGGAGGTCCCAACACTGAAGCTTTCTTT.

The chain combines TRBV9 with TRBJ2-3, with 10 nucleotides matching TRBD2. This CDR3 is 17 amino acids long. Germline V gene sequence: CDR1 SGDLS, CDR2 YYNGEE. V shed 3 bases, J shed 3 bases, and the junction held 10 bases outside the gene matches. The CDR3 sequence is CASSAPRGAGGTDTQYF. The CDR3 coding sequence is TGTGCCAGCAGCGCACCACGTGGAGCGGGGGGGACAGATACGCAGTATTTT. The variable domain in full, completed from reference TRBV9 and TRBJ2-3, reads DSGVTQTPKHLITATGQRVTLRCSPRSGDLSVYWYQQSLDQGLQFLIQYYNGEERAKGNILERFSAQQFPDLHSELNLSSLELGDSALYFCASSAPRGAGGTDTQYFGPGTRLTVL.

CDR3 protein: CASSPPGYPYEQYF. DNA for the CDR3: TGTGCCAGCTCACCACCAGGGTACCCCTACGAGCAGTACTTC. This chain joins TRBV18 and TRBJ2-7; D is ambiguous. Between the trimmed V and J ends, which lost 0 bases and 2 bases, there was a span of 8 bases. Germline V gene lookup returns CDR1 KGHSH and CDR2 LQKENI. The CDR3 has 14 residues.

This chain's CDR3 is CASYTQGRRNQPQHF. For the CDR3, the DNA is TGTGCCAGCTATACACAGGGGAGGCGCAATCAGCCCCAGCATTTT. This chain links TRBV6-1 with TRBJ1-5; the match to TRBD1 covers 7 bases. Germline V CDR1 and CDR2: MNHNS, SASEGT. V lost 8 bases, J lost 2 bases, and 9 bases stayed unmatched. The CDR3 spans 15 residues.

The chain carries TRBV7-2 and TRBJ1-5, with a tentative D call TRBD1 (5 bases). Trimming pared 2 bases from V and 2 bases from J, leaving 10 bases between. Germline V CDR1 and CDR2: SGHTA, FQGNSA. This CDR3 spans 15 amino acids. The CDR3 region has the DNA TGTGCCAGCAGCTTATCCAGGGATGGCAATCAGCCCCAGCATTTT. Translating it yields CASSLSRDGNQPQHF.

The J gene is TRBJ2-3, the V gene TRBV10-3; 7 bases align to TRBD2. This CDR3 spans 13 amino acids. V was clipped by 6 bases and J by 6 bases; unmatched bases: 6. Germline V gene lookup returns CDR1 ENHRY and CDR2 SYGVKD. This CDR3 reads CAISPGSGDTQYF. CDR3 DNA: TGTGCCATCAGCCCTGGTAGCGGGGATACGCAGTATTTT.

V and J are TRBV14 and TRBJ1-5, with unresolved D. The CDR3 is made up of 13 amino acids. Germline lookup yields CDR1 SGHDN and CDR2 FVKESK. The V gene lost 4 bases and the J gene lost 7 bases, with 11 bases spanning the gap. Here the CDR3 DNA reads TGTGCCAGCAGCCCCAGTCTCGGGCAGCCCCAGCATTTT. This encodes CASSPSLGQPQHF.

The V gene is TRBV5-4, the J gene TRBJ1-4; TRBD1 agrees at 10 bases. CDR1 is SGHNT, CDR2 YYREEE, per germline (reference sequence). The CDR3 spans 14 residues. With 5 bases clipped from V and 7 bases from J, the junction kept 5 bases outside the gene matches. CDR3 nucleotides: TGTGCCAGCAGGCGACAGGGGGCGGGTGAAAAACTGTTTTTT. As protein: CASRRQGAGEKLFF.

The rearrangement links TRBV7-2 to TRBJ2-1, with D perhaps assigned TRBD1 or TRBD2 (5 bases each). V was shortened by 6 bases and J by 8 bases, with 17 bases between the two germline ends. Germline CDR1 is SGHTA and CDR2 is FQGNSA. The CDR3 is 14 residues long. For the CDR3, the DNA is TGTGCCAGCAGACAATTTGGGGGTAACGATGAGCAGTTCTTC. It is translated as CASRQFGGNDEQFF.

The V gene is TRBV19, the J gene TRBJ2-7, with D perhaps TRBD1 (6 bases). Germline CDR1 LNHDA, CDR2 SQIVND (reference sequence). V lost 5 bases and J 2 bases, leaving 10 bases between the germline ends. CDR3 length: 13 residues. CDR3 DNA: TGTGCCAGTAGTGCCGGACAGACCTACGAGCAGTACTTC. This gives the protein CASSAGQTYEQYF.

The chain recombines TRBV6-1 with TRBJ2-1; D may be TRBD1 (6 bases). Germline values: CDR1 MNHNS, CDR2 SASEGT. Trimming left V 0 bases short and J 2 bases short, with 8 bases between. The length of the CDR3 is 15 residues. In DNA form, the CDR3 reads TGTGCCAGCAGTGAAGCGACAGGAACCTACAATGAGCAGTTCTTC. This gives the protein CASSEATGTYNEQFF.